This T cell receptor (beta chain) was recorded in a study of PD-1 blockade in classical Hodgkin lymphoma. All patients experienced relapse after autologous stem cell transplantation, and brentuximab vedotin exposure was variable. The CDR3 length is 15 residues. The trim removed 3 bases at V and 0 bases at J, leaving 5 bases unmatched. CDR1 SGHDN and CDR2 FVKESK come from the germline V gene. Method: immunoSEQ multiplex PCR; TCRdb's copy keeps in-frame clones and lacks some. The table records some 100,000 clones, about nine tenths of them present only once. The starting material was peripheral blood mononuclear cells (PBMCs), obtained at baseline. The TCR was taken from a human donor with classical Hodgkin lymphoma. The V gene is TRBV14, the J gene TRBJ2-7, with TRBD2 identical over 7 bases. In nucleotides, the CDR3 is TGTGCCAGCAGCCACGGGACTAAAAGCTCCTACGAGCAGTACTTC. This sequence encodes CASSHGTKSSYEQYF.